This T cell receptor beta chain was obtained from a study of T cell repertoires in cytomegalovirus infection. At the level of the study: Public TCR beta signatures provided an indication of both CMV infection and a matching HLA type. Notes on the study in general: The ex vivo response was dominated by HLA-C-restricted CMV-specific TCR beta clonotypes. Summed frequency of shared TCR beta families picked out CMV carriers who also had the relevant HLA.

The junction had 8 bases not matched to a gene; V was cut back by 3 bases and J by 3 bases. Germline V gene sequence: CDR1 MDHEN, CDR2 SYDVKM. CDR3 length equals 16 residues. A single record per CDR3 protein comes from TCRdb applying MiXCR to the reads. Of about 600,000 distinct CDR3 sequences in the sample, more than 20% were seen once. Note on this clonotype: What it binds is unknown.

The V call is TRBV28, the J call TRBJ2-7, with 10 positions matching TRBD2. The clonotype comes from a human donor in good health (CMV status not recorded). Some clones in this sample may be carry-over from other donors' samples. Sequences were obtained from CD8+ T cells from PBMCs. The CDR3 DNA reads TGTGCCAGCAGTTTCGGTGGGACTAGCGTTAACTACGAGCAGTACGTC. Translating gives CASSFGGTSVNYEQYV.